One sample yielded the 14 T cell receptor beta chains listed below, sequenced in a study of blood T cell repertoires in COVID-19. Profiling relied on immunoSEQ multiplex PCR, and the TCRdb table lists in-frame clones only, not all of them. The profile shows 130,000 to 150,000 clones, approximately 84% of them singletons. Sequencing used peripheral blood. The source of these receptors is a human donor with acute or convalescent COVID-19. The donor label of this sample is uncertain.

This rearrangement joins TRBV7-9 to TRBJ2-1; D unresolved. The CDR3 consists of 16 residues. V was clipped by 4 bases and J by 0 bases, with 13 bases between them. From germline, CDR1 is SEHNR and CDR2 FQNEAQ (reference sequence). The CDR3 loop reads CASSSYRVSSYNEQFF. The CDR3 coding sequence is TGTGCCAGCAGCTCCTACCGGGTTAGCTCCTACAATGAGCAGTTCTTC.

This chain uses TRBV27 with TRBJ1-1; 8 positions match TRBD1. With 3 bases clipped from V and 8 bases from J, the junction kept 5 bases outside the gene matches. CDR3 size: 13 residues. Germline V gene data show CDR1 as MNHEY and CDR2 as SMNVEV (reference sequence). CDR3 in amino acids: CASSFRQGMEAFF. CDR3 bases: TGTGCCAGCAGTTTCCGACAGGGGATGGAAGCTTTCTTT.

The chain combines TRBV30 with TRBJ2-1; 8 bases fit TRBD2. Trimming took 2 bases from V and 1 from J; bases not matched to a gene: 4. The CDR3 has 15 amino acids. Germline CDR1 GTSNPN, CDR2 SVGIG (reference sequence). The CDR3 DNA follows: TGTGCCTGGAGTTTGTCGGGGGGGTCCTACAATGAGCAGTTCTTC. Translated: CAWSLSGGSYNEQFF.

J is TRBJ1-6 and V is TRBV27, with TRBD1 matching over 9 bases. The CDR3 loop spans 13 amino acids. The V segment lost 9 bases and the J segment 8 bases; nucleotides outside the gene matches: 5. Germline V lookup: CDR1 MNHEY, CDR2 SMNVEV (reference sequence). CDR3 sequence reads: CASKQGADSPLHF. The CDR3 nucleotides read TGTGCCAGTAAACAGGGGGCAGATTCACCCCTCCACTTT.

CDR3 in amino acids: CASSDPQVNRRKIETQYF. As DNA, the CDR3 is TGTGCCAGCAGCGACCCCCAAGTAAACAGAAGGAAGATAGAGACCCAGTACTTC. The rearrangement links TRBV9 to TRBJ2-5, with no clear D. CDR3 length: 18 amino acids. CDR1 and CDR2 (germline): SGDLS, YYNGEE. V dropped 3 bases and J dropped 4 bases, with 25 bases sitting between them.

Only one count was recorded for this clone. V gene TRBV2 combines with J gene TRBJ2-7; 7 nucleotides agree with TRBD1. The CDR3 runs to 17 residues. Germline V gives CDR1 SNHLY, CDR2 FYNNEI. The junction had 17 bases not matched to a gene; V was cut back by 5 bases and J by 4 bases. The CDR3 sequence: CASSKDAVRDRSYEQYV. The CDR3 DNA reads TGTGCCAGCAGTAAAGATGCCGTCCGGGACAGAAGTTACGAGCAGTACGTC.

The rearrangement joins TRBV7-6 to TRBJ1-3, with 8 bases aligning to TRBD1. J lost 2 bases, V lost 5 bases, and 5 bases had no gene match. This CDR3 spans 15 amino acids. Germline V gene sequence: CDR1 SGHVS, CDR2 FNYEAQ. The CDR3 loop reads CASSPRQGPGNTIYF. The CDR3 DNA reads TGTGCCAGCAGCCCGAGACAGGGGCCTGGAAACACCATATATTTT.

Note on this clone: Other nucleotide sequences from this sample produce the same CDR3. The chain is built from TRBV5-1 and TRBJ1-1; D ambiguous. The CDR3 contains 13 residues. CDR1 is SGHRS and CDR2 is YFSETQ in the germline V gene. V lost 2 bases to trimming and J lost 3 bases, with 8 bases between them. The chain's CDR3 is CASSLLGDTEAFF. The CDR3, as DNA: TGCGCCAGCAGCTTATTAGGAGACACTGAAGCTTTCTTT.

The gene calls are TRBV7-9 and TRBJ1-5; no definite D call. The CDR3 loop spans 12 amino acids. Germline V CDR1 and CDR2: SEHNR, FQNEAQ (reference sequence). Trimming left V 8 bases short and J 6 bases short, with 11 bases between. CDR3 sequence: CASAGEGQPQHF. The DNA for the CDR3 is TGTGCCAGCGCCGGGGAAGGTCAGCCCCAGCATTTT.

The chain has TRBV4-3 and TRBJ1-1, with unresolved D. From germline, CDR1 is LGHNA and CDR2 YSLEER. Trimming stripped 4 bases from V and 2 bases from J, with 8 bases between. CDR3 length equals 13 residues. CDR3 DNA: TGCGCCAGCAGCCTAGTCAAAAACACTGAAGCTTTCTTT. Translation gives CASSLVKNTEAFF.

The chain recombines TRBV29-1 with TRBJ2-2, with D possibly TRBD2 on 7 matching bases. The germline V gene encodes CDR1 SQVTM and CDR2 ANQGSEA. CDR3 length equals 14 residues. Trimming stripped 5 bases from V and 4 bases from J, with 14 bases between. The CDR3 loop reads CSVIGGGTTGELFF. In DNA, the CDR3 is TGCAGCGTTATAGGGGGGGGGACCACCGGGGAGCTGTTTTTT.

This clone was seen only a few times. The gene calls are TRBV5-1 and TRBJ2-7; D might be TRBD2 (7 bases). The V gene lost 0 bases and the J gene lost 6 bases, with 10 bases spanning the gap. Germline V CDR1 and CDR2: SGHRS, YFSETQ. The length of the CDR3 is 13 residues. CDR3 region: CASSLGGGGEQYV. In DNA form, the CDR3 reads TGCGCCAGCAGCTTGGGCGGGGGCGGCGAGCAGTACGTC.

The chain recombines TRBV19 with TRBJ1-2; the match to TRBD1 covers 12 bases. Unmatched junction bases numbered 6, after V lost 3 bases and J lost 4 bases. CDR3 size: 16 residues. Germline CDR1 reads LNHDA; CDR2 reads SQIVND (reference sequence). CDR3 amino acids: CASSIPGTGGAYGYTF. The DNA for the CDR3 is TGTGCCAGTAGTATTCCTGGGACAGGGGGCGCCTATGGCTACACCTTC.

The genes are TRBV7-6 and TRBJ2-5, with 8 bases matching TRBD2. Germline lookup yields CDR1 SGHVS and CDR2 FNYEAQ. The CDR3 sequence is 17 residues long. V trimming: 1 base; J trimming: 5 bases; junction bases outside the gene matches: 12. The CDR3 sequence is CASSLVPGGPQGETQYF. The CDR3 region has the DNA TGTGCCAGCAGCTTAGTTCCGGGAGGGCCGCAGGGGGAGACCCAGTACTTC.